Listed here are 26 T cell receptor beta chains from one sample, sequenced in a study of cytomegalovirus exposure and HLA in healthy donors. The primer mix had 60 Vbeta and 13 Jbeta primers. Sequenced by immunoSEQ multiplex PCR; TCRdb stores in-frame clones only, minus some. The profile covers roughly 190,000 clones, with over 70% appearing a single time and roughly 1.3% taken by the ten largest. Specimen: PBMCs. These receptors came from a man younger than 40 in good health and CMV-seronegative.

This rearrangement joins TRBV6-6 to TRBJ2-5, with 12 nucleotides matching TRBD1. TRBJ2-7 explains the end of the DNA better; the J call may be wrong. CDR3 length: 15 amino acids. Germline V gene lookup returns CDR1 MNHNY and CDR2 SVGAGI (reference sequence). CDR3 sequence: CASSSRDRGHYEQYF. CDR3 in DNA: TGTGCCAGCAGTTCCCGGGACAGGGGGCATTACGAGCAGTACTTC.

The chain uses TRBV29-1 and TRBJ2-1; 10 bases are a match to TRBD1. This CDR3 spans 14 amino acids. J gave up 3 bases and V 6 bases, and 5 bases lay outside the gene matches. From germline, CDR1 is SQVTM and CDR2 ANQGSEA. DNA of the CDR3: TGCAGCGTCTCCGGGACAGGGGTCTACAATGAGCAGTTCTTC. The encoded protein is CSVSGTGVYNEQFF.

This clone was seen only once. This chain joins TRBV7-2 and TRBJ2-5; D might be TRBD1 (5 bases). Trimming took off 1 base at V and 5 bases at J, with 8 bases between the two ends. The CDR3 is 13 residues long. Germline V gene sequence: CDR1 SGHTA, CDR2 FQGNSA. This chain's CDR3 is CASSLGQIETQYF. As DNA, the CDR3 is TGTGCCAGCAGCTTAGGACAGATCGAGACCCAGTACTTC. Full variable domain (remainder filled in from reference TRBV7-2 and TRBJ2-5): GAGVSQSPSNKVTEKGKDVELRCDPISGHTALYWYRQSLGQGLEFLIYFQGNSAPDKSGLPSDRFSAERTGGSVSTLTIQRTQQEDSAVYLCASSLGQIETQYFGPGTRLLVL.

The chain joins TRBV6-1 to TRBJ1-1, with 9 bases matching TRBD1. Germline V gene lookup returns CDR1 MNHNS and CDR2 SASEGT. With V trimmed by 10 bases and J by 8 bases, 14 bases remained unmatched. The CDR3 length is 14 residues. In DNA form, the CDR3 reads TGTGCCACCCTCGGAACAGGGGGCAAACTCGAAGCTTTCTTT. It codes for CATLGTGGKLEAFF.

The chain uses TRBV2 and TRBJ1-1; D remains ambiguous. CDR1 is SNHLY, CDR2 FYNNEI, per germline. The germline V and J ends were trimmed by 7 bases and 4 bases, with 4 bases remaining between them. The CDR3 has 10 residues. CDR3 nucleotides: TGTGCCAGCATCGTCACTGAAGCTTTCTTT. The encoded protein is CASIVTEAFF.

The V call is TRBV4-1, the J call TRBJ1-1; D unclear. CDR1 is MGHRA and CDR2 is YSYEKL in the germline V gene. Between the trimmed V and J ends, which lost 4 bases and 0 bases, there was a span of 6 bases. This CDR3 comprises 13 residues. The CDR3, as DNA: TGCGCCAGCAGCCCCCCCTTGAACACTGAAGCTTTCTTT. Encoded protein: CASSPPLNTEAFF.

This chain uses TRBV6-1 with TRBJ2-2, with no clear D. The length of the CDR3 is 15 residues. V lost 1 base and J 2 bases, leaving 8 bases between the germline ends. The germline V gene has CDR1 MNHNS and CDR2 SASEGT. For the CDR3, the DNA is TGTGCCAGCAGTGAAGTGTGGCCTAACACCGGGGAGCTGTTTTTT. This translates into CASSEVWPNTGELFF.

This chain joins TRBV5-1 and TRBJ2-5; weak D call: TRBD1 (5 bases). CDR1 is SGHRS, CDR2 YFSETQ, per germline. This CDR3 spans 15 amino acids. The V end lost 0 bases, the J end lost 5 bases, and 14 bases lay between the germline ends. This chain's CDR3 is CASSLDVRAAETQYF. For the CDR3, the DNA is TGCGCCAGCAGCTTGGATGTCAGGGCTGCGGAGACCCAGTACTTC.

This chain connects TRBV5-1 to TRBJ1-4, with D possibly TRBD1 on 5 matching bases. The CDR3 runs to 14 residues. Germline CDR1 reads SGHRS; CDR2 reads YFSETQ. V was cut by 2 bases and J by 3 bases, with 8 bases left in between. CDR3 amino acids: CASSLQVSNEKLFF. CDR3 in DNA: TGCGCCAGCAGCTTACAGGTCTCTAATGAAAAACTGTTTTTT.

The rearrangement links TRBV16 to TRBJ2-1; D unresolved. V lost 3 bases to trimming and J lost 8 bases, with 17 bases between them. This CDR3 is built from 15 residues. CDR1 KGHSY and CDR2 FQNENV come from the germline V gene. The CDR3 here is CASSQGSGIGHEQFF. CDR3 coding DNA: TGTGCCAGCAGCCAGGGCTCAGGTATTGGGCATGAGCAGTTCTTC.

CDR3 sequence: CASSYRDTQRAKNIQYF. CDR3 in DNA: TGTGCCAGCAGTTACCGGGACACCCAACGGGCCAAAAACATTCAGTACTTC. V is TRBV2 and J is TRBJ2-4; weak D call: TRBD1 (6 bases). The germline gives CDR1 SNHLY, CDR2 FYNNEI. The CDR3 runs to 17 residues. V gave up 5 bases and J gave up 1 base, with 18 bases separating them.

The chain couples TRBV7-2 to TRBJ2-1, with 7 positions matching TRBD2. Trimming took 0 bases from V and 10 from J; bases not matched to a gene: 3. The CDR3 is 13 residues long. Germline-derived CDR1 and CDR2 are SGHTA and FQGNSA. The CDR3 DNA reads as TGTGCCAGCAGCTTAGCGCGCGGGAGCGAGCAGTTCTTC. Encoded protein: CASSLARGSEQFF.

This clone was seen just once. The chain uses TRBV7-2 and TRBJ2-1; 8 bases fit TRBD2. Germline CDR1 is SGHTA and CDR2 is FQGNSA. The CDR3 runs 18 residues. The trim removed 4 bases at V and 4 bases at J, leaving 15 bases unmatched. This CDR3 is CASSYPQGLGGGYNEQFF. The CDR3 DNA is TGTGCCAGCAGCTACCCCCAGGGACTAGGGGGGGGGTACAATGAGCAGTTCTTC.

The chain is built from TRBV27 and TRBJ1-5, with 8 bases identical to TRBD1. Per germline, CDR1 MNHEY and CDR2 SMNVEV (reference sequence). Trimming took 4 bases from V and 4 from J; bases not matched to a gene: 0. This CDR3 has 13 amino acids. The CDR3 spells CASSWTGNQPQHF. The DNA for the CDR3 is TGTGCCAGCAGTTGGACAGGGAATCAGCCCCAGCATTTT.

J is TRBJ2-2 and V is TRBV7-9, with no clear D. V lost 1 base to trimming and J lost 3 bases, with 12 bases between them. CDR1 SEHNR and CDR2 FQNEAQ come from the germline V gene (reference sequence). The CDR3 length is 16 residues. CDR3 protein: CASSLVPLPDTGELFF. In DNA form, the CDR3 reads TGTGCCAGCAGCTTAGTACCCCTCCCGGACACCGGGGAGCTGTTTTTT. The full variable domain, rest sourced from reference TRBV7-9 and TRBJ2-2, is DTGVSQNPRHKITKRGQNVTFRCDPISEHNRLYWYRQTLGQGPEFLTYFQNEAQLEKSRLLSDRFSAERPKGSFSTLEIQRTEQGDSAMYLCASSLVPLPDTGELFFGEGSRLTVL.

CDR3 in amino acids: CSLTAGVDTEAFF. The DNA for the CDR3 is TGCAGCTTGACGGCAGGGGTAGACACTGAAGCTTTCTTT. The chain recombines TRBV29-1 with TRBJ1-1; perhaps TRBD1 as D (6 bases). The germline gives CDR1 SQVTM, CDR2 ANQGSEA. Trimming pared 8 bases from V and 3 bases from J, leaving 16 bases between. The CDR3 has 13 amino acids.

V and J are TRBV11-1 and TRBJ1-6, with TRBD1 identical over 7 bases. The ends lost 5 bases at V and 10 bases at J; junction bases unmatched: 8. Germline loops: CDR1 SGHAT, CDR2 FQDESV (reference sequence). The CDR3 contains 14 residues. The DNA for the CDR3 is TGTGCCAGCAGCCGACAGGGCGGGAACTCACCCCTCCACTTT. It is translated as CASSRQGGNSPLHF.

In regard to this clone: One end of the junction varies from germline; a read error may be responsible. V is TRBV18 and J is TRBJ2-7, with 12 bases identical to TRBD1. The CDR3 sequence is 16 residues long. The V gene's germline CDR1 is KGHSH and CDR2 LQKENI. CDR3 amino acids: CVSSPSGTGGFYEQYF. The CDR3 DNA reads TGTGTCAGCTCACCATCCGGGACAGGGGGCTTTTACGAGCAGTACTTC.

This clone showed up just a few times. V and J are TRBV6-4 and TRBJ2-5, with 7 bases aligning to TRBD1. Looked up from germline, CDR1 is MRHNA and CDR2 is SNTAGT. This CDR3 is built from 12 residues. After removal of 7 bases from V and 4 bases from J, the junction contained 3 bases not matched to a gene. The CDR3 DNA follows: TGTGCCAGCAACCCAGGGGGAGAGACCCAGTACTTC. It translates to CASNPGGETQYF.

This chain's CDR3 is CASSQASGSSYEQYF. CDR3 DNA sequence: TGCGCCAGCAGCCAAGCTAGCGGGAGCTCCTACGAGCAGTACTTC. The gene calls are TRBV4-1 and TRBJ2-7; TRBD2 matches at 10 bases. The CDR3 spans 15 residues. V shed 1 base, J shed 0 bases, and the junction held 0 bases outside the gene matches. Germline lookup yields CDR1 MGHRA and CDR2 YSYEKL.

V gene TRBV19 combines with J gene TRBJ1-5; 7 nucleotides line up with TRBD1. Germline assignment: CDR1 LNHDA and CDR2 SQIVND (reference sequence). V trimming: 5 bases; J trimming: 6 bases; junction bases outside the gene matches: 13. The CDR3 sequence is 16 residues long. CDR3 sequence reads: CASSSRGGGWSQPQHF. The CDR3 region has the DNA TGTGCCAGTAGTTCGAGAGGGGGCGGATGGTCTCAGCCCCAGCATTTT.

V and J are TRBV6-6 and TRBJ1-5, with 10 bases aligning to TRBD1. After removal of 6 bases from V and 4 bases from J, the junction contained 6 bases not matched to a gene. Looked up from germline, CDR1 is MNHNY and CDR2 is SVGAGI (reference sequence). This CDR3 is 15 amino acids long. The CDR3 nucleotides are TGTGCCAGCAGCGGACAGGGGGTTCGTAATCAGCCCCAGCATTTT. This gives the protein CASSGQGVRNQPQHF.

A single count supports this clone. The DNA for the CDR3 is TGTGCCAGCAGCCCCCTAGCGGGGGGCCAAGAGACCCAGTACTTC. This encodes CASSPLAGGQETQYF. The V and J genes are TRBV5-6 and TRBJ2-5; 11 bases match TRBD2. V trimming: 4 bases; J trimming: 1 base; junction bases outside the gene matches: 3. This CDR3 is 15 amino acids long. Germline V CDR1 and CDR2: SGHDT, YYEEEE.

V is TRBV7-2 and J is TRBJ2-5; 7 bases map to TRBD2. CDR3 size: 13 residues. CDR1 SGHTA and CDR2 FQGNSA come from the germline V gene. J gave up 7 bases and V 1 base, and 3 bases lay outside the gene matches. The CDR3 reads CASSLVGGGTQYF. In DNA, the CDR3 is TGTGCCAGCAGCTTAGTTGGCGGGGGGACCCAGTACTTC.

The chain links TRBV5-1 to TRBJ2-3, with D possibly being TRBD1 (6 bases). Germline assignment: CDR1 SGHRS and CDR2 YFSETQ. The CDR3 is 17 amino acids. Trimming shortened V by 1 base and J by 4 bases, and 19 bases separated the two germline ends. The CDR3 DNA reads TGCGCCAGCAGCTTGATTAGGGCAGGGGATATGGCAGATACGCAGTATTTT. Translating it yields CASSLIRAGDMADTQYF. Variable domain in full (rest from reference TRBV5-1 and TRBJ2-3): KAGVTQTPRYLIKTRGQQVTLSCSPISGHRSVSWYQQTPGQGLQFLFEYFSETQRNKGNFPGRFSGRQFSNSRSEMNVSTLELGDSALYLCASSLIRAGDMADTQYFGPGTRLTVL.

This chain uses TRBV15 with TRBJ2-3; tentative D call: TRBD2 (6 bases). Germline CDR1 is LNHNV and CDR2 is YYDKDF (reference sequence). The length of the CDR3 is 18 residues. V was cut by 0 bases and J by 3 bases, with 19 bases left in between. CDR3 residues: CATSRDIGARGPTDTQYF. The CDR3 DNA follows: TGTGCCACCAGCAGAGATATTGGGGCGCGGGGTCCTACAGATACGCAGTATTTT.